This T cell receptor (beta chain) was captured in a study of blood T cells in healthy people across ages. Study conclusions and caveats: Strongly correlated with naive T cell percentage was TCR beta diversity. PBMCs went unsorted, and a conclusive naive versus antigen-experienced comparison was therefore prevented.

A note on this clonotype: Its antigen is unknown.

A J-beta primer mix and a sample-barcoded 5' primer were used in a second PCR of roughly 6 to 12 cycles. One entry per CDR3 protein results from TCRdb running MiXCR on the 5' RACE reads. The sample yields about 640,000 distinct CDR3 sequences, 58% seen once. The people who gave samples were healthy Caucasians from Russia, aged roughly 6 to 100. The CDR3 is 11 residues long. V lost 4 bases and J lost 7, with 7 bases in between. Per the germline V gene, CDR1 is SGDLS and CDR2 is YYNGEE. This receptor was taken from a man in his 60s in good health. The rearrangement links TRBV9 to TRBJ2-3; D is possibly TRBD1 (5 bases). The sequencing input was blood. The chain's CDR3 is CASSSGHTQYF. CDR3 coding DNA: TGTGCCAGCAGCTCAGGGCATACGCAGTATTTT.